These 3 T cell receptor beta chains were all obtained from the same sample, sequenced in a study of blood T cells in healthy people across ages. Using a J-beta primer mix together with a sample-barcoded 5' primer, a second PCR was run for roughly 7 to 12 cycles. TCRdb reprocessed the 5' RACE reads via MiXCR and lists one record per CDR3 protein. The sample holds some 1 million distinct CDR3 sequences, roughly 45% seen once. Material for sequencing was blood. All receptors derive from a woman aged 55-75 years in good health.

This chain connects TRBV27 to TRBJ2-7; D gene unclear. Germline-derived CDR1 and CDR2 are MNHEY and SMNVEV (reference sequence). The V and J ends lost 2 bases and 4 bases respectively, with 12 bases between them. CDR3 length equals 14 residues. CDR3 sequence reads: CASSLPWQRYEQYF. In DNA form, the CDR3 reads TGTGCCAGCAGTTTACCCTGGCAGAGATACGAGCAGTACTTC.

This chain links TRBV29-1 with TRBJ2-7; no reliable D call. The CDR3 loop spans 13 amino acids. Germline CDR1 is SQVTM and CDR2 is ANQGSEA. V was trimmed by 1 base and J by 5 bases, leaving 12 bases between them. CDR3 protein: CSVEGGFGDEQYF. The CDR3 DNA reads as TGCAGCGTTGAAGGCGGCTTTGGGGACGAGCAGTACTTC.

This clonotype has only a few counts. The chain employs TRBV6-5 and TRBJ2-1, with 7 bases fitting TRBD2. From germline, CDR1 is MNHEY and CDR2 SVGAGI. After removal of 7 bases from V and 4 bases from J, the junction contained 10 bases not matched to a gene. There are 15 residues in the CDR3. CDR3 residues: CASTQVGGGYNEQFF. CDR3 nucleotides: TGTGCCAGCACCCAGGTTGGGGGAGGGTACAATGAGCAGTTCTTC.